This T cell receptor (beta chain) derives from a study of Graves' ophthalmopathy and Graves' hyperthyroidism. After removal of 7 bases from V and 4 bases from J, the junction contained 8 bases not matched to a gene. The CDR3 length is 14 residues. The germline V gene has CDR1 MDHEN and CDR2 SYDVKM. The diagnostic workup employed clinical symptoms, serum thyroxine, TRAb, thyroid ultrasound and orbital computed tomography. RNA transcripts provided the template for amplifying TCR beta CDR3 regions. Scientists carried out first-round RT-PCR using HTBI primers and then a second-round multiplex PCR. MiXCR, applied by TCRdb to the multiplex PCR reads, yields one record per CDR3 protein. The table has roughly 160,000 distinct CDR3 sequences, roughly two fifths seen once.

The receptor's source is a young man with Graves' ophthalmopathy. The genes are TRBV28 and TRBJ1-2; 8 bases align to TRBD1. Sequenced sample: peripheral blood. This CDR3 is CASNTRGQGYGYTF. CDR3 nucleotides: TGTGCCAGCAACACCAGGGGGCAGGGCTATGGCTACACCTTC.